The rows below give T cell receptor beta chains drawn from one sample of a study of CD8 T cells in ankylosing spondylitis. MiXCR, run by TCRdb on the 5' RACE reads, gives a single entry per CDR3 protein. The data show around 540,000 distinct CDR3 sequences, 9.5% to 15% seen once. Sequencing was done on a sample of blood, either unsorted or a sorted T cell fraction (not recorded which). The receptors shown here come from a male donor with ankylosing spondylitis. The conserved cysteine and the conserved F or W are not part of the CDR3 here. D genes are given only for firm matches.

CDR3: ASSFGGNNSPLH; V: TRBV27; D: -; J: TRBJ1-6
CDR3: ASTVGTSVYEQY; V: TRBV7-9; D: -; J: TRBJ2-7
CDR3: ASSLWANEKLF; V: TRBV12-3/TRBV12-4; D: -; J: TRBJ1-4
CDR3: ASSLLDRSETQY; V: TRBV5-1; D: TRBD1; J: TRBJ2-5
CDR3: ASSSTYNEQF; V: TRBV5-1; D: -; J: TRBJ2-1
CDR3: AISSIGGNTEAF; V: TRBV10-3; D: -; J: TRBJ1-1
CDR3: ASSPPNEQF; V: TRBV5-1; D: -; J: TRBJ2-1
CDR3: ASSFYEKLVTGELF; V: TRBV7-9; D: -; J: TRBJ2-2
CDR3: ASSLETGAEAF; V: TRBV7-2; D: -; J: TRBJ1-1
CDR3: ASSKRTDYMNTEAF; V: TRBV21-1; D: -; J: TRBJ1-1
CDR3: ASSPYRDLSYNEQF; V: TRBV3-1; D: -; J: TRBJ2-1
CDR3: ATSDRAQPQH; V: TRBV24-1; D: -; J: TRBJ1-5
CDR3: ATSDKLAGLYNEQF; V: TRBV24-1; D: TRBD2; J: TRBJ2-1
CDR3: SAFGTPGNSPLH; V: TRBV20-1; D: -; J: TRBJ1-6